The 21 T cell receptor beta chains listed next were all sequenced from one sample in a study of shared clonotypes between healthy human individuals. TCRdb keeps only in-frame clones here, not all; method: immunoSEQ multiplex PCR. The table lists 2 million to 3 million clones, 80% to 95% of them singletons. The sequencing input was naive CD4+ T cells from PBMCs. Subset described: CD45RA+ positively selected. These receptors came from a man aged 18 to 30 in good health. Some clones in this sample may be carry-over from other donors' samples.

The V gene is TRBV6-5, the J gene TRBJ1-2; TRBD1 matches at 7 bases. Germline loops: CDR1 MNHEY, CDR2 SVGAGI. The CDR3 has 15 amino acids. Trimming cost V 6 bases and J 3 bases; bases outside gene matches: 10. CDR3 sequence reads: CASRAAGTAYYGYTF. In DNA, the CDR3 is TGTGCCAGCAGAGCAGCTGGGACAGCATACTATGGCTACACCTTC.

This chain links TRBV9 with TRBJ1-2; 8 bases line up with TRBD1. Per the germline V gene, CDR1 is SGDLS and CDR2 is YYNGEE. This CDR3 has 16 amino acids. The junction had 12 bases not matched to a gene; V was cut back by 3 bases and J by 5 bases. In DNA, the CDR3 is TGTGCCAGCAGCGGAGGTACAGGGGGAGCTAGGTATGGCTACACCTTC. Its translation: CASSGGTGGARYGYTF.

The gene calls are TRBV6-5 and TRBJ2-7, with D unresolved. With 6 bases removed from V and 6 bases from J, the gap between germline ends came to 15 bases. The germline CDR1 and CDR2 sequences are MNHEY and SVGAGI. The CDR3 is 13 residues long. CDR3 protein: CASSPVPSPEQYF. The CDR3 region has the DNA TGTGCCAGCAGCCCTGTCCCATCCCCCGAGCAGTACTTC.

This clone was seen once. CDR3 bases: TGCGCCAGCAGCCACAGACCCCTGGGGGCCAACGTCCTGACTTTC. The encoded protein is CASSHRPLGANVLTF. The chain carries TRBV4-1 and TRBJ2-6, with D uncertain. Trimming pared 3 bases from V and 4 bases from J, leaving 10 bases between. In germline, CDR1 is MGHRA, CDR2 YSYEKL. This CDR3 region has 15 residues.

The chain is built from TRBV7-3 and TRBJ2-3; tentative D call: TRBD1 (6 bases). The CDR3 totals 15 residues. Per the germline V gene, CDR1 is SGHTA and CDR2 is FQGTGA. With 4 bases removed from V and 2 bases from J, the gap between germline ends came to 13 bases. The DNA for the CDR3 is TGTGCCAGCAGCTCGACAGGTTGGGTCACAGATACGCAGTATTTT. Residues: CASSSTGWVTDTQYF.

The V gene is TRBV11-3, the J gene TRBJ2-1; TRBD2 matches 8 bases. Trimming took 4 bases from V and 0 from J; bases not matched to a gene: 5. The CDR3 has 16 residues. Looked up from germline, CDR1 is SGHNT and CDR2 is YENEEA. The CDR3 sequence: CASSSREASSYNEQFF. CDR3 DNA: TGTGCCAGCAGCTCGCGGGAGGCTAGCTCCTACAATGAGCAGTTCTTC.

The chain joins TRBV7-9 to TRBJ1-5, with D hard to call. The CDR3 spans 13 residues. V was cut by 2 bases and J by 12 bases, with 14 bases left in between. The germline V gene encodes CDR1 SEHNR and CDR2 FQNEAQ (reference sequence). CDR3 loop: CASSLQEGSYQHF. The CDR3 DNA sequence: TGTGCCAGCAGCTTACAGGAAGGGAGTTACCAGCATTTT.

The table lists this clone with a few counts. J is TRBJ1-1 and V is TRBV2, with 7 positions matching TRBD1. CDR3 length: 15 amino acids. The germline gives CDR1 SNHLY, CDR2 FYNNEI. Trimming cost V 7 bases and J 10 bases; bases outside gene matches: 18. This CDR3 reads CASMRTGASSFGAFF. CDR3 DNA: TGTGCCAGCATGAGGACAGGTGCTTCCTCCTTCGGAGCTTTCTTT.

This chain uses TRBV28 with TRBJ1-2; D ambiguous. The V end was cut by 5 bases, the J end by 4 bases, with 14 bases between. In germline, CDR1 is MDHEN, CDR2 SYDVKM. The CDR3 is 14 residues long. The CDR3 spells CASSRGVGRYGYTF. CDR3 bases: TGTGCCAGCAGTCGTGGAGTAGGGCGCTATGGCTACACCTTC.

The chain employs TRBV6-6 and TRBJ1-5; D is ambiguous. Germline assignment: CDR1 MNHNY and CDR2 SVGAGI (reference sequence). The CDR3 length is 14 residues. V was pared by 6 bases and J by 0 bases, with 9 bases between. CDR3 region: CASRKTNSNQPQHF. As DNA, the CDR3 is TGTGCCAGCAGAAAGACGAATAGCAATCAGCCCCAGCATTTT.

This chain uses TRBV5-8 with TRBJ1-5; the D is unclear. V was cut by 7 bases and J by 6 bases, with 5 bases left in between. Germline V lookup: CDR1 SGHTS, CDR2 YDEGEE. The length of the CDR3 is 10 residues. The CDR3 nucleotides are TGTGCCAGCTCCGGTCAGCCCCAGCATTTT. Amino acid sequence: CASSGQPQHF.

The chain uses TRBV27 and TRBJ1-4; the D gene is possibly TRBD1 (5 bases). CDR1 is MNHEY, CDR2 SMNVEV, per germline (reference sequence). The CDR3 loop spans 15 amino acids. Trimming stripped 8 bases from V and 3 bases from J, with 16 bases between. The CDR3, as DNA: TGTGCCAGCGCCCCTTCGGGGGTTTCTAATGAAAAACTGTTTTTT. This codes for CASAPSGVSNEKLFF.

The chain links TRBV7-9 to TRBJ1-2; a possible D gene is TRBD1 (5 bases). Trimming cost V 10 bases and J 5 bases, with 23 bases left between them. The CDR3 sequence is 15 residues long. CDR1 is SEHNR and CDR2 is FQNEAQ in the germline V gene (reference sequence). The CDR3 loop reads CATQHSRDAGYGYTF. In DNA form, the CDR3 reads TGTGCCACACAACATTCTCGGGACGCTGGTTATGGCTACACCTTC.

The chain carries TRBV6-1 and TRBJ2-2; TRBD1 aligns across 9 bases. The J segment lost 4 bases and the V segment lost 6 bases, leaving 6 bases of the junction unmatched. CDR3 length: 15 residues. Germline CDR1 is MNHNS and CDR2 is SASEGT. The CDR3 nucleotides read TGTGCCAGCAGGTCCGGGACAGGGTCCACCGGGGAGCTGTTTTTT. Its protein is CASRSGTGSTGELFF.

The V and J genes are TRBV9 and TRBJ1-1; 8 bases line up with TRBD1. Germline V gene data show CDR1 as SGDLS and CDR2 as YYNGEE. There are 17 residues in the CDR3. With V trimmed by 0 bases and J by 3 bases, 10 bases remained unmatched. CDR3 DNA: TGTGCCAGCAGCGTAGCCCCGACAGGGGAGGTCTACACTGAAGCTTTCTTT. Amino acid sequence: CASSVAPTGEVYTEAFF.

Remarks on this clone: This specimen includes other DNA sequences encoding the same CDR3. The chain links TRBV7-2 to TRBJ2-1; TRBD1 agrees at 9 bases. Germline V CDR1 and CDR2: SGHTA, FQGNSA. CDR3 length: 15 residues. Unmatched junction bases numbered 4, after V lost 4 bases and J lost 3 bases. This CDR3 is CASSSDRGGYNEQFF. CDR3 DNA sequence: TGTGCCAGCAGCTCAGACAGGGGGGGCTACAATGAGCAGTTCTTC.

The chain carries TRBV28 and TRBJ2-1; D uncertain. Looked up from germline, CDR1 is MDHEN and CDR2 is SYDVKM. The length of the CDR3 is 12 residues. V lost 8 bases to trimming and J lost 8 bases, with 13 bases between them. CDR3 loop: CASSVYTDEQFF. CDR3 nucleotides: TGTGCCAGCTCAGTTTATACAGATGAGCAGTTCTTC. The full variable domain, with the rest looked up from reference TRBV28 and TRBJ2-1, is DVKVTQSSRYLVKRTGEKVFLECVQDMDHENMFWYRQDPGLGLRLIYFSYDVKMKEKGDIPEGYSVSREKKERFSLILESASTNQTSMYLCASSVYTDEQFFGPGTRLTVL.

This chain uses TRBV18 with TRBJ2-7; D is perhaps TRBD2 (6 bases). Per the germline V gene, CDR1 is KGHSH and CDR2 is LQKENI. Trimming pared 3 bases from V and 7 bases from J, leaving 19 bases between. The CDR3 contains 15 residues. The DNA of the CDR3 is TGTGCCAGCTCACCGGGGACTGAGGGATTGGGTGAGCAGTACTTC. This gives the protein CASSPGTEGLGEQYF. Supplemented by reference TRBV18 and TRBJ2-7, the full variable domain reads NAGVMQNPRHLVRRRGQEARLRCSPMKGHSHVYWYRQLPEEGLKFMVYLQKENIIDESGMPKERFSAEFPKEGPSILRIQQVVRGDSAAYFCASSPGTEGLGEQYFGPGTRLTVT.

Notes on this clone: The sample has other DNA sequences that encode this CDR3 too. This sequence joins TRBV1 and TRBJ2-1; TRBD2 is taken as the D call from the table, unchecked against the DNA. TRBV1 is termed a pseudogene. This CDR3 contains 18 residues. The CDR3 region is CTSSQDRPGVSSYNEQFF. Written as DNA, the CDR3 is TGCACCAGCAGCCAAGATCGTCCCGGGGTGAGCTCCTACAATGAGCAGTTCTTC.

The chain links TRBV19 to TRBJ1-2; no clear D gene. This CDR3 region has 15 residues. Per the germline V gene, CDR1 is LNHDA and CDR2 is SQIVND (reference sequence). With 0 bases removed from V and 1 base from J, the gap between germline ends came to 9 bases. CDR3 in amino acids: CASSIDERGNYGYTF. In DNA, the CDR3 is TGTGCCAGTAGTATAGATGAGCGGGGTAACTATGGCTACACCTTC.

On this clone: Other nucleotide sequences in the sample specify the same CDR3. The V gene is TRBV5-1, the J gene TRBJ2-1; D is uncertain. The germline CDR1 and CDR2 sequences are SGHRS and YFSETQ. The CDR3 extends over 16 amino acids. V was shortened by 0 bases and J by 0 bases, with 10 bases between the two germline ends. CDR3 amino acids: CASSLAGSSSYNEQFF. The CDR3 nucleotides are TGCGCCAGCAGCTTGGCCGGCAGCAGCTCCTACAATGAGCAGTTCTTC.